The rows below give T cell receptor beta chains drawn from one sample of a study of spatial heterogeneity in lung cancer. TCRdb recomputed calls from the 5' RACE reads with MiXCR, one row per CDR3 protein. The sample includes around 20,000 distinct CDR3 sequences, approximately 5% of them seen just once. The sample was lung tumor tissue, taken at surgery. The receptor set was obtained from a female donor with early-stage non-small cell lung cancer. Both conserved end residues are part of each CDR3. Each record gives: D gene, V gene, J gene, clone size, CDR3 DNA, CDR3 protein. A D gene is named only where the DNA matches it firmly. Expanded clones get a size class; other rows say once, few or many, or leave the size out.

D: NA
V: TRBV20-1
J: TRBJ1-2
size: few
DNA: TGCAGTGCTGAAACAGGACAGCGAGCGAAGGGCTACACCTTC
CDR3: CSAETGQRAKGYTF

D: TRBD2
V: TRBV6-1
J: TRBJ2-1
size: many
DNA: TGTGCCAGCAGTAAAGGGGCTAGCGGGAACAATGAGCAGTTCTTC
CDR3: CASSKGASGNNEQFF

D: TRBD1
V: TRBV20-1
J: TRBJ2-7
size: many
DNA: TGCAGTGCTACGGGACAGGGGCTCTACGAGCAGTACTTC
CDR3: CSATGQGLYEQYF

D: TRBD1
V: TRBV19
J: TRBJ2-1
size: many
DNA: TGTGCCTCCAACCGGGACAGAGCATACAATGAGCAGTTCTTC
CDR3: CASNRDRAYNEQFF

D: TRBD1
V: TRBV5-1
J: TRBJ1-5
size: many
DNA: TGCGCCAGCAGCTTGGGACAGGGGGGGCATCAGCCCCAGCATTTT
CDR3: CASSLGQGGHQPQHF

D: NA
V: TRBV7-9
J: TRBJ1-1
size: few
DNA: TGTGCCAGCAGCTACCCCGGACTGGCCACTGAAGCTTTCTTT
CDR3: CASSYPGLATEAFF

D: TRBD2
V: TRBV29-1
J: TRBJ2-7
size: many
DNA: TGCAGCGTTGATGGGCTAGCGGACTCCTACGAGCAGTACTTC
CDR3: CSVDGLADSYEQYF

D: TRBD1
V: TRBV12-3/TRBV12-4
J: TRBJ2-5
size: many
DNA: TGTGCCAGCAGTGGGACAGGGGAGACCCAGTACTTC
CDR3: CASSGTGETQYF

D: NA
V: TRBV7-6
J: TRBJ1-3
size: many
DNA: TGTGCCAGCAGCTTAGTACCGCGTGGAAACACCATATATTTT
CDR3: CASSLVPRGNTIYF

D: NA
V: TRBV9
J: TRBJ2-3
size: many
DNA: TGTGCCAGCAGTTCAAGGGGCCCGGGAGATACGCAGTATTTT
CDR3: CASSSRGPGDTQYF

D: TRBD2
V: TRBV10-3
J: TRBJ2-1
size: many
DNA: TGTGCCATCACCGAGGCTAGCGGGAGAATCTATGAGCAGTTCTTC
CDR3: CAITEASGRIYEQFF

D: TRBD1
V: TRBV12-3/TRBV12-4
J: TRBJ2-7
size: many
DNA: TGTGCCAGCAGTACCGGACAGGCGCCAGCCTACGAGCAGTACTTC
CDR3: CASSTGQAPAYEQYF

D: NA
V: TRBV28
J: TRBJ2-5
size: many
DNA: TGTGCCAGCAGAGGCTTGAGGGGGTGGGTCGAGACCCAGTACTTC
CDR3: CASRGLRGWVETQYF

D: NA
V: TRBV4-1
J: TRBJ1-5
size: medium-sized
DNA: TGCGCCAGCAGAGGGCAAGGGGGCAATCAGCCCCAGCATTTT
CDR3: CASRGQGGNQPQHF

D: NA
V: TRBV5-1
J: TRBJ2-3
size: many
DNA: TGCGCCAGCAGCGCGCCGCCCGGGACAGATACGCAGTATTTT
CDR3: CASSAPPGTDTQYF

D: NA
V: TRBV6-5
J: TRBJ1-1
size: medium-sized
DNA: TGTGCCACCTTGTTCAACACTGAAGCTTTCTTT
CDR3: CATLFNTEAFF

D: NA
V: TRBV3-1
J: TRBJ2-3
size: many
DNA: TGTGCCAGCAGCCAAGAAACAGATACGCAGTATTTT
CDR3: CASSQETDTQYF

D: NA
V: TRBV12-3/TRBV12-4
J: TRBJ1-2
size: many
DNA: TGTGCCAGCAACAAAAGGGGGGCTAACTATGGCTACACCTTC
CDR3: CASNKRGANYGYTF

D: TRBD2
V: TRBV5-1
J: TRBJ2-1
size: many
DNA: TGCGCCAGCAGCTTGACGACTAGCGGGGACTACAATGAGCAGTTCTTC
CDR3: CASSLTTSGDYNEQFF

D: NA
V: TRBV19
J: TRBJ2-3
size: many
DNA: TGTGCCAGTGGAGAATCCAGGGGCACAGATACGCAGTATTTT
CDR3: CASGESRGTDTQYF

D: TRBD1
V: TRBV30
J: TRBJ1-5
size: NA
DNA: TGTGCCTGGAGGGCAGGGGGGCCCCGTCAGCCCCAGAATTTT
CDR3: CAWRAGGPRQPQNF

D: NA
V: TRBV5-1
J: TRBJ2-1
size: many
DNA: TGCGCCAGCAGCTTGGACGGGAGCTCCTACAATGAGCAGTTCTTC
CDR3: CASSLDGSSYNEQFF

D: TRBD2
V: TRBV18
J: TRBJ2-1
size: many
DNA: TGTGCCAGCTCACCCCTCCACCTTAGCGGGGGTGAGCAGTTCTTC
CDR3: CASSPLHLSGGEQFF

D: NA
V: TRBV5-1
J: TRBJ2-7
size: NA
DNA: TGCGCCAGCAGCTTAGGACGGTTTTCGGGCGAGCAGTACTTC
CDR3: CASSLGRFSGEQYF